This is a list of T cell receptor beta chains from one sample in a study of shared clonotypes between healthy human individuals. This table comes from immunoSEQ multiplex PCR, and its TCRdb copy is limited to in-frame clones, with some not included. The table lists some 530,000 clones, approximately 82% of them singletons. The specimen sequenced was PBMCs. These TCRs come from a woman aged 40 to 50 in good health. Some clones in this sample may be carry-over from other donors' samples. The CDR3 runs from the conserved cysteine through the conserved F or W. Each record gives: J gene, clone size, V gene, D gene, CDR3 protein, CDR3 DNA. D genes are given only for firm matches. Only part of the rows carry a size: once, few, many, or a class if the clone is expanded.

TRBJ1-1,.,TRBV7-8,TRBD1,CASRTGTGGFEAFF,TGTGCCAGCAGGACCGGGACAGGGGGATTTGAAGCTTTCTTT
TRBJ1-2,.,TRBV29-1,TRBD1,CSVEDQSPRQGYYGYTF,TGCAGCGTTGAAGATCAGTCCCCGCGACAGGGGTACTATGGCTACACCTTC
TRBJ1-2,.,TRBV28,.,CASSERLGKANYGYTF,TGTGCCAGCAGCGAACGGCTAGGGAAAGCTAACTATGGCTACACCTTC
TRBJ1-1,few,TRBV11-2,.,CASSPGYTEAFF,TGTGCCAGCAGCCCCGGGTACACTGAAGCTTTCTTT
TRBJ2-7,.,TRBV14,.,CASSQEQGYYEQYF,TGTGCCAGCAGCCAAGAACAGGGCTACTACGAGCAGTACTTC
TRBJ1-2,.,TRBV29-1,.,CSVSTANYGYTF,TGCAGCGTCTCCACGGCTAACTATGGCTACACCTTC
TRBJ2-1,.,TRBV18,TRBD2,CASSRTSGRQSYNEQFF,TGTGCCAGCTCACGGACTAGCGGGAGGCAATCCTACAATGAGCAGTTCTTC
TRBJ2-7,.,TRBV7-9,.,CASSLERTSSYEQYF,TGTGCCAGCAGCTTGGAAAGGACAAGCTCCTACGAGCAGTACTTC
TRBJ2-1,once,TRBV27,.,CASSTDGGDEQFF,TGTGCCAGCAGCACTGATGGGGGCGATGAGCAGTTCTTC
TRBJ2-5,.,TRBV6-1,.,CATQGGRETQYF,TGTGCCACCCAGGGGGGGCGGGAGACCCAGTACTTC
TRBJ2-1,.,TRBV5-4,TRBD1,CASSLQQGSEQFF,TGTGCCAGCAGCCTCCAACAGGGGTCTGAGCAGTTCTTC
TRBJ2-3,.,TRBV27,.,CASSFDNPGDTQYF,TGTGCCAGCAGTTTTGACAATCCCGGGGATACGCAGTATTTT